The sequence of this T cell receptor beta chain was determined in a study of cytomegalovirus exposure and HLA in healthy donors. Study context: As released early, the data held about 85 million unique TCRs from HLA-typed donors.

Primers for the PCR totalled 60 Vbeta and 13 Jbeta. Sequenced by immunoSEQ multiplex PCR; TCRdb stores in-frame clones only, minus some. The sample totals some 200,000 clones; its top ten clones hold less than 0.85%. Sequencing was performed on PBMCs. This receptor was identified in a boy aged 5-17 years in good health and CMV-seronegative.

The CDR3 DNA sequence: TGTGCCAGCAGACCACTGGGGGGGCCTCGGAACAATGAGCAGTTCTTC. Amino acids: CASRPLGGPRNNEQFF. The chain couples TRBV2 to TRBJ2-1; possible D gene TRBD2, 7 bases. The CDR3 has 16 amino acids. Trimming cost V 6 bases and J 5 bases, with 20 bases left between them. Germline CDR1 reads SNHLY; CDR2 reads FYNNEI. The full variable domain, completed using reference TRBV2 and TRBJ2-1, is EPEVTQTPSHQVTQMGQEVILRCVPISNHLYFYWYRQILGQKVEFLVSFYNNEISEKSEIFDDQFSVERPDGSNFTLKIRSTKLEDSAMYFCASRPLGGPRNNEQFFGPGTRLTVL.